Listed below are T cell receptor beta chains from one sample, sequenced in a study of T cells in Graves' hyperthyroidism and ophthalmopathy. One entry per CDR3 protein results from TCRdb running MiXCR on the multiplex PCR reads. This sample has 350,000 to 500,000 distinct CDR3 sequences, with roughly 15% found just once. The sequenced material came from blood. The source is a woman between 18 and 29 years old with Graves' hyperthyroidism. Both conserved end residues are part of each CDR3. D genes are given only for firm matches. Some rows have no size entry. The others give once, few or many, or a class for an expanded clone.

TRBJ2-7 | TRBV28 | TRBD2 | - | CATSGLAEIYEQYF | TGTGCCACTTCGGGTCTAGCGGAAATCTACGAGCAGTACTTC
TRBJ1-2 | TRBV7-6 | TRBD1 | - | CASSPGRTGEGGYTF | TGTGCCAGCAGCCCAGGAAGGACAGGGGAGGGTGGCTACACCTTC
TRBJ1-3 | TRBV28 | - | few | CASSQSGGIGGNTIYF | TGTGCCAGCAGTCAAAGCGGGGGGATCGGTGGAAACACCATATATTTT
TRBJ1-5 | TRBV6-1 | - | - | CASREGRGGQPQHF | TGTGCCAGCAGAGAGGGCAGGGGTGGGCAGCCCCAGCATTTT
TRBJ2-1 | TRBV19 | TRBD2 | many | CASMGLAGGRSYNEQFF | TGTGCCAGTATGGGACTAGCGGGAGGAAGGTCCTACAATGAGCAGTTCTTC
TRBJ2-3 | TRBV12-3/TRBV12-4 | TRBD2 | many | CASSLGLAGGWNTQYF | TGTGCCAGCAGTTTAGGGCTAGCGGGTGGTTGGAATACGCAGTATTTT
TRBJ2-2 | TRBV6-1 | - | many | CASSEVLALNTGELFF | TGTGCCAGCAGTGAAGTTCTAGCACTCAACACCGGGGAGCTGTTTTTT
TRBJ2-1 | TRBV5-1 | TRBD2 | many | CASSGTSGKLHNEQFF | TGCGCCAGCAGCGGGACTAGCGGGAAGCTTCACAATGAGCAGTTCTTC
TRBJ2-1 | TRBV5-1 | - | many | CASSPGTASYNEQFF | TGTGCCAGCAGTCCCGGGACGGCCTCCTACAATGAGCAGTTCTTC
TRBJ1-1 | TRBV12-5 | TRBD1 | many | CASASPQGGVGTEAFF | TGTGCTAGTGCCTCCCCCCAGGGGGGGGTCGGCACTGAAGCTTTCTTT
TRBJ1-2 | TRBV20-1 | - | many | CTPGKSYGYTF | TGCACCCCAGGGAAATCCTATGGCTACACCTTC
TRBJ2-7 | TRBV4-1 | TRBD2 | few | CASSQPLAGVSQYF | TGCGCCAGCAGCCAACCTTTAGCGGGAGTCTCGCAGTACTTC